This T cell receptor (beta chain) was profiled in a study of Graves' ophthalmopathy and Graves' hyperthyroidism. Study-wide results and caveats: The model's ophthalmopathy progression predictions had about 71% sensitivity and roughly 72% specificity.

Amplification targeted the TCR beta CDR3 regions, with RNA transcripts as the source material. Amplification began with first-round RT-PCR using HTBI primers, then second-round multiplex PCR was performed. TCRdb passed the multiplex PCR reads through MiXCR, listing each CDR3 protein once. The repertoire consists of roughly 230,000 distinct CDR3 sequences, with 20% to 25% occurring once and the leading ten covering approximately 40%. This clonotype has at least ten counts. Its antigen remains unknown. Sequenced input: peripheral blood. The TCR sequence derives from a woman aged 50 to 60 with Graves' ophthalmopathy.

The CDR3 region is CASSLGDSWNTEAFF. CDR3 sequence (DNA): TGTGCCAGCAGCCTGGGGGACAGTTGGAACACTGAAGCTTTCTTT. The V call is TRBV4-2, the J call TRBJ1-1; 7 bases fit TRBD1. Trimming took 4 bases from V and 1 from J; bases not matched to a gene: 6. The length of the CDR3 is 15 residues. Germline V CDR1 and CDR2: LGHNA, YNFKEQ.